This T cell receptor beta chain was recorded in a study of control samples from healthy donors and cancer patients. TCRdb's copy holds only in-frame clones and misses some; the assay was immunoSEQ multiplex PCR. The sample includes fewer than 130,000 clones, approximately 90% seen only once; the top ten take roughly 3.5%. Trimming shortened V by 4 bases and J by 0 bases, and 22 bases separated the two germline ends. CDR1 is LGHDT and CDR2 is YNNKEL in the germline V gene (reference sequence). The CDR3 has 19 amino acids. The V gene is TRBV3-1 (or the pseudogene TRBV3-2), the J gene TRBJ1-3; possibly TRBD1 for D (6 bases). This sequence originates from a woman aged 55-70 years with lung cancer. Sequencing was done on a sample of PBMCs. For the CDR3, the DNA is TGTGCCAGCAGCCTCAACAGGGCTCAACTTGCCAGCTCTGGAAACACCATATATTTT. The encoded protein is CASSLNRAQLASSGNTIYF.